The clone carrying this TCR beta chain counts as large (0.1 to 1%). Antigen: not known. This specimen comes from a study of T cells after posttransplantation cyclophosphamide. Germline loops: CDR1 SNHLY, CDR2 FYNNEI. The CDR3 loop spans 15 amino acids. Trimming at V came to 9 bases and at J to 3 bases, leaving 12 bases not matched to a gene. Busulfan-fludarabine conditioning, marrow transplant, and cyclophosphamide on days +3 and +4 were administered. The method was immunoSEQ multiplex PCR; TCRdb's version includes in-frame clones alone and lacks a portion of them. The sample shows 870 or so clones, no singletons; the ten largest hold about 23%. Study-wide results and limits: Later post-transplant blood repertoires were often dominated by donor CD8+ memory clones. Recipient CMV seropositivity and CMV reactivation strongly tracked TRB clonality.

This clonotype originated in a male patient aged 25-45 years who received an allogeneic stem cell transplant from a related donor, was CMV-positive, and had no GVHD. Some of the T cells may derive from the graft donor. The rearrangement links TRBV2 to TRBJ1-1; TRBD1 aligns across 8 bases. The sample consisted of PBMCs, taken after allogeneic stem cell transplant with posttransplant cyclophosphamide. The CDR3 is CARKGKLTGDTEAFF. CDR3 coding DNA: TGTGCCAGAAAGGGGAAACTGACAGGGGACACTGAAGCTTTCTTT.